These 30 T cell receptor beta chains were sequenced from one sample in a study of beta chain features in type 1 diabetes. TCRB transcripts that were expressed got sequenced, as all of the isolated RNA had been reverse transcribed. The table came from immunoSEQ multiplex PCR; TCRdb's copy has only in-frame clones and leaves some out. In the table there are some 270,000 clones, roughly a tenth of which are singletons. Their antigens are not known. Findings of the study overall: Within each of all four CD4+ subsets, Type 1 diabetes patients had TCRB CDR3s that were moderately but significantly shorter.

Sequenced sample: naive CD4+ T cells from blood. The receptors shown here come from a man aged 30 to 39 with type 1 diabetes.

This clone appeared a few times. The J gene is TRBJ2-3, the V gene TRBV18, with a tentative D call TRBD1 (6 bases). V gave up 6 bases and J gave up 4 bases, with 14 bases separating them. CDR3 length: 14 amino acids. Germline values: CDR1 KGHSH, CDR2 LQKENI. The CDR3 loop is CASSRDIPSDTQYF. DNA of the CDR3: TGTGCCAGCTCCCGGGACATACCATCAGATACGCAGTATTTT. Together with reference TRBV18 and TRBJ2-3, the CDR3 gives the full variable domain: NAGVMQNPRHLVRRRGQEARLRCSPMKGHSHVYWYRQLPEEGLKFMVYLQKENIIDESGMPKERFSAEFPKEGPSILRIQQVVRGDSAAYFCASSRDIPSDTQYFGPGTRLTVL.

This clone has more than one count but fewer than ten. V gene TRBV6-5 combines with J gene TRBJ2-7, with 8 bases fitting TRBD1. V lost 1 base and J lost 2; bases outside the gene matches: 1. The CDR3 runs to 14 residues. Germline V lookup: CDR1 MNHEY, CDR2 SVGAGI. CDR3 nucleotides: TGTGCCAGCAGTTACTGGACAGGGCCCTACGAGCAGTACTTC. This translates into CASSYWTGPYEQYF.

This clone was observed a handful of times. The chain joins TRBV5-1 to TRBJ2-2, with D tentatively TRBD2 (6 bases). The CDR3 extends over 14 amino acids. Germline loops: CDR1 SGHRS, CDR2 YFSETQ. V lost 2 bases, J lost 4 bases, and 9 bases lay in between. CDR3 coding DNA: TGCGCCAGCAGCTTCGGACTACCCACCGGGGAGCTGTTTTTT. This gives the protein CASSFGLPTGELFF.

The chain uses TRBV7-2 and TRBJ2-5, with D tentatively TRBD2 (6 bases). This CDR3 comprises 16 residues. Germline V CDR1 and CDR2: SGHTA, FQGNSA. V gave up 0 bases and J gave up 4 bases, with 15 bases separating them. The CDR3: CASSLAPAIGGETQYF. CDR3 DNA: TGTGCCAGCAGCTTAGCCCCTGCGATCGGGGGAGAGACCCAGTACTTC.

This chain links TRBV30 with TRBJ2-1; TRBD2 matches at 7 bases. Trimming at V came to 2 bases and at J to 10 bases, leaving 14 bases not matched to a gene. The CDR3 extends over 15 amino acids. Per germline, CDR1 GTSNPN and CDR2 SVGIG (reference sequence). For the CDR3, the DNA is TGTGCCTGGAGTTCGGGTCGGGGGGTCCATGGGGAGCAGTTCTTC. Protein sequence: CAWSSGRGVHGEQFF.

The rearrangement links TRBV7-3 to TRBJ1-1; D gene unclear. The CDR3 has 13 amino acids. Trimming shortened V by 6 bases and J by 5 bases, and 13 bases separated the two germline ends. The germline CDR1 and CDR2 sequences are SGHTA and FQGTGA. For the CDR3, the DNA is TGTGCCAGCAGTTGGGGAGTGGGGACTGAAGCTTTCTTT. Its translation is CASSWGVGTEAFF. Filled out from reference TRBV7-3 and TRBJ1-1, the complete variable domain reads GAGVSQTPSNKVTEKGKYVELRCDPISGHTALYWYRQSLGQGPEFLIYFQGTGAADDSGLPNDRFFAVRPEGSVSTLKIQRTERGDSAVYLCASSWGVGTEAFFGQGTRLTVV.

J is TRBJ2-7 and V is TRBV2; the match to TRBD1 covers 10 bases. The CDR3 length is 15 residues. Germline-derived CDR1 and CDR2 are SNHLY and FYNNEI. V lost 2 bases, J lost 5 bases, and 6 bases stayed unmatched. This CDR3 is CASSESGQGDDEQYF. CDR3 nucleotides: TGTGCCAGCAGTGAAAGCGGACAGGGGGATGACGAGCAGTACTTC.

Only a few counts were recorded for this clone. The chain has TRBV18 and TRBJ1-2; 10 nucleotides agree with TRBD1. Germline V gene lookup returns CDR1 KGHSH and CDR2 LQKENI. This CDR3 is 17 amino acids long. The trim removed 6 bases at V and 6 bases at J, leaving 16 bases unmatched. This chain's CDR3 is CASSNLFGGTGENGYTF. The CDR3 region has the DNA TGTGCCAGCTCTAACCTATTCGGCGGGACAGGGGAGAATGGCTACACCTTC.

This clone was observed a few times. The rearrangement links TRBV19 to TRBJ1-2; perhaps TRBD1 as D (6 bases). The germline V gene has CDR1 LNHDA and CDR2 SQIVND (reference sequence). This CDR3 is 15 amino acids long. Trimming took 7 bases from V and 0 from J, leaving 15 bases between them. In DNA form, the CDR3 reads TGTGCCAGTACCACCTTGGACAGTACTAACTATGGCTACACCTTC. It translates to CASTTLDSTNYGYTF.

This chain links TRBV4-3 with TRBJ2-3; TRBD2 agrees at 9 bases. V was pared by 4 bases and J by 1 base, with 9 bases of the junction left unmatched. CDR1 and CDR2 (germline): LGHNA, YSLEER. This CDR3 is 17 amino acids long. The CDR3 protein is CASSRAGGPTGTDTQYF. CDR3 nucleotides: TGCGCCAGCAGCCGGGCGGGGGGGCCGACGGGCACAGATACGCAGTATTTT.

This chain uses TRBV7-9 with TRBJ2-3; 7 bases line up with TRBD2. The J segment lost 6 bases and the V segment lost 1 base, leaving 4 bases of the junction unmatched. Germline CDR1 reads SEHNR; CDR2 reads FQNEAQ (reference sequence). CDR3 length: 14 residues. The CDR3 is CASSLGGGEDTQYF. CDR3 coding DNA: TGTGCCAGCAGCTTAGGCGGGGGTGAGGATACGCAGTATTTT.

In nucleotides, the CDR3 is TGCGCCAGCAGCTGGGCGGACAGGGACTATGGCTACACCTTC. It codes for CASSWADRDYGYTF. The chain combines TRBV5-1 with TRBJ1-2, with 8 bases that match TRBD1. After removal of 3 bases from V and 3 bases from J, the junction contained 4 bases not matched to a gene. CDR3 length: 14 amino acids. Germline values: CDR1 SGHRS, CDR2 YFSETQ.

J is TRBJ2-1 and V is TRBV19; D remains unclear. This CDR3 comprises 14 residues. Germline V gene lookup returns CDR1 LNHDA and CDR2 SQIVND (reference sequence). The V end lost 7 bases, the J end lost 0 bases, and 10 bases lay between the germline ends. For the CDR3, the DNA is TGTGCCAGTACTAGTTCGATCTCCTACAATGAGCAGTTCTTC. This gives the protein CASTSSISYNEQFF.

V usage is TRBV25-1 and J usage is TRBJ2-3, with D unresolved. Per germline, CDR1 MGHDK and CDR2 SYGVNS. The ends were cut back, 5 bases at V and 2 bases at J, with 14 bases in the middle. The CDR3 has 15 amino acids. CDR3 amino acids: CASSSPAEPTDTQYF. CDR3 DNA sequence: TGTGCCAGCAGTTCTCCCGCGGAGCCCACAGATACGCAGTATTTT.

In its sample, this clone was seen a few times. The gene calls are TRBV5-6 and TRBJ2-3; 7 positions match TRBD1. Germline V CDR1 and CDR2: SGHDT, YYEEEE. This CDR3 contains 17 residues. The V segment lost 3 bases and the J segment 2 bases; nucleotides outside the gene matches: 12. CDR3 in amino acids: CASSWIQGPGNTDTQYF. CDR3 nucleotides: TGTGCCAGCAGCTGGATACAGGGGCCGGGGAACACAGATACGCAGTATTTT.

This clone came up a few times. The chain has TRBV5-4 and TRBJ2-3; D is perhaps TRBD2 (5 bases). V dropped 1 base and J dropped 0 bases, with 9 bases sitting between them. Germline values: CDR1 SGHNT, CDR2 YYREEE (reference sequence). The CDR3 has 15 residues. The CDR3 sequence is CASSLTWTSTDTQYF. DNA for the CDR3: TGTGCCAGCAGCTTGACCTGGACTAGCACAGATACGCAGTATTTT.

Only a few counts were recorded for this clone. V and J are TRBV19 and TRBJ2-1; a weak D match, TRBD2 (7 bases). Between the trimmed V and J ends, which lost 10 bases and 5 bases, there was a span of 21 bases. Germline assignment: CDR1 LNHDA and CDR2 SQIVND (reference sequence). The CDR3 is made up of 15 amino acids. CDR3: CAIGKGGAVNNEQFF. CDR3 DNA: TGTGCCATTGGTAAGGGGGGGGCGGTCAACAATGAGCAGTTCTTC.

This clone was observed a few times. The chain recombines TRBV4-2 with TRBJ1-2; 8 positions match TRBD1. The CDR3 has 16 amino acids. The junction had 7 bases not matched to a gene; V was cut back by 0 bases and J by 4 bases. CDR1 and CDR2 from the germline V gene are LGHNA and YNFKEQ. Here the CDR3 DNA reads TGTGCCAGCAGCCAAGATCAGGACAGGGATCTCTATGGCTACACCTTC. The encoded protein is CASSQDQDRDLYGYTF.

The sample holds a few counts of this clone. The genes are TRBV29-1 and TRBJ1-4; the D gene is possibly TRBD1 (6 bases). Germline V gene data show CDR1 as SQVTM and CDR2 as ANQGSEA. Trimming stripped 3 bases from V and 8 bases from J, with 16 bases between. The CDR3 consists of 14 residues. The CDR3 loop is CSVDEGTSAEKLFF. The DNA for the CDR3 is TGCAGCGTTGATGAGGGGACATCGGCGGAAAAACTGTTTTTT. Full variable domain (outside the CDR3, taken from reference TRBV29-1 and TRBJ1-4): SAVISQKPSRDICQRGTSLTIQCQVDSQVTMMFWYRQQPGQSLTLIATANQGSEATYESGFVIDKFPISRPNLTFSTLTVSNMSPEDSSIYLCSVDEGTSAEKLFFGSGTQLSVL.

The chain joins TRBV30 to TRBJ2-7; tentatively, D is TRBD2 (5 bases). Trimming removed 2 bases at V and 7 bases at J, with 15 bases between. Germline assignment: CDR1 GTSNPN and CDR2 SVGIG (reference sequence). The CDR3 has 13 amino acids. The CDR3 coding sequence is TGTGCCTGGAGTCTGTTAACTACGGGGGAGCAGTACTTC. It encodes CAWSLLTTGEQYF.

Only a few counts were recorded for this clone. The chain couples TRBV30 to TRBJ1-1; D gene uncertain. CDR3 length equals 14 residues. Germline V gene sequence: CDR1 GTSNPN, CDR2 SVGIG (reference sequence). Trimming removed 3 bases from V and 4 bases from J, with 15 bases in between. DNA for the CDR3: TGTGCCTGGAGCCTCGCGGCGCTCGGCACTGAAGCTTTCTTT. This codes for CAWSLAALGTEAFF.

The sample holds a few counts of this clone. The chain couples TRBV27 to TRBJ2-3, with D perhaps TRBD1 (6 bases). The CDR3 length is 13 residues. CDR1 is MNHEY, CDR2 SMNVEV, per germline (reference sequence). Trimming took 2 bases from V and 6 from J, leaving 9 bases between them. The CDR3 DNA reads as TGTGCCAGCAGTTTAGGACAGAGGGATACGCAGTATTTT. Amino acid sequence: CASSLGQRDTQYF.

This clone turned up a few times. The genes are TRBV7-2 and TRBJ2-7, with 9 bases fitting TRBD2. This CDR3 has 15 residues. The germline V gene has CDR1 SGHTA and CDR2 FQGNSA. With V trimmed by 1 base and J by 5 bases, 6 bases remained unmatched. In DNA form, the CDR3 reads TGTGCCAGCAGCTTAGTGGCAGGGACTAGCAACGAGCAGTACTTC. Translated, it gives CASSLVAGTSNEQYF.

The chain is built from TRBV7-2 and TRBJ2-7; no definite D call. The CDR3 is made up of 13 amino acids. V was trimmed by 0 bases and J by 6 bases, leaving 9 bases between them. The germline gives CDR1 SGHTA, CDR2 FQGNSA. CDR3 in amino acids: CASSLAERSEQYF. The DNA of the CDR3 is TGTGCCAGCAGCTTAGCGGAGCGCAGCGAGCAGTACTTC.

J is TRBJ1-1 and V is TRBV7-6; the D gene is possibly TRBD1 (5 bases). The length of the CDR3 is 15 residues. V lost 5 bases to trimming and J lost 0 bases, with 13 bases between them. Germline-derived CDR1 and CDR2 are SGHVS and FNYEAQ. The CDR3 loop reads CASSAGHLMNTEAFF. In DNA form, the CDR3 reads TGTGCCAGCAGCGCAGGGCACCTTATGAACACTGAAGCTTTCTTT.

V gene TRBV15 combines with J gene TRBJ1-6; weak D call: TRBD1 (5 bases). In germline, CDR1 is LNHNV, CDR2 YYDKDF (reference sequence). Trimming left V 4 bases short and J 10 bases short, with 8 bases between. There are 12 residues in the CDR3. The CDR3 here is CATSTGGSPLHF. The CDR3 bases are TGTGCCACCAGCACTGGGGGGTCACCCCTCCACTTT.

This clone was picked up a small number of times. CDR3 sequence: CASTPGGLIGLETQYF. The DNA for the CDR3 is TGTGCCAGCACCCCAGGGGGGCTGATAGGATTAGAGACCCAGTACTTC. The V call is TRBV9, the J call TRBJ2-5, with D possibly being TRBD1 (7 bases). Germline V gives CDR1 SGDLS, CDR2 YYNGEE. V lost 6 bases, J lost 4 bases, and 22 bases lay in between. The CDR3 spans 16 residues.

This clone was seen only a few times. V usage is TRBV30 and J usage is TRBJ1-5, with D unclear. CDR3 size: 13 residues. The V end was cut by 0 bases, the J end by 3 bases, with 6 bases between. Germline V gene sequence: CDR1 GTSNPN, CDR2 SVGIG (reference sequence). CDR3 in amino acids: CAWSVADNQPQHF. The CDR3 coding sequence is TGTGCCTGGAGTGTGGCAGACAATCAGCCCCAGCATTTT.

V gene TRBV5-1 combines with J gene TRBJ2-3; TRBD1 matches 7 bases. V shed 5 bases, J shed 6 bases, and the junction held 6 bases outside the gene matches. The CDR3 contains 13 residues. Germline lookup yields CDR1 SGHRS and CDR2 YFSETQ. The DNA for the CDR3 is TGCGCCAGCAGTCGGGGACAGCGCGATACGCAGTATTTT. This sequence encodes CASSRGQRDTQYF.

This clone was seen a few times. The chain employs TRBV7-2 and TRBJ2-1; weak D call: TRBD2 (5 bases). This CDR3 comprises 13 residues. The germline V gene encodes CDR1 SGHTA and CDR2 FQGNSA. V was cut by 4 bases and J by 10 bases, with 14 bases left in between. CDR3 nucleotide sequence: TGTGCCAGCAGCTCCCATGGCGGAGGAGAGCAGTTCTTC. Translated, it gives CASSSHGGGEQFF.